Listed below are T cell receptor beta chains from one sample, sequenced in a study of shared clonotypes between healthy human individuals. Profiled with immunoSEQ multiplex PCR; TCRdb holds only in-frame clones, not every one. The sample has about 530,000 clones, roughly 95% seen once. The sequenced material came from naive CD4+ T cells sorted from blood. These receptors were collected from a woman aged 30 to 39 in good health. CDR3s include the opening cysteine and the closing phenylalanine or tryptophan. A D gene is named only where the DNA matches it firmly. Size tells how often a clone was seen (once, few, many) or the class of an expanded clone, and some rows leave it out.

TRBD2 | - | TRBJ2-7 | TRBV5-1 | CASSLGGGGSYEQYF | TGCGCCAGCAGCTTGGGCGGGGGAGGTAGCTACGAGCAGTACTTC
- | - | TRBJ2-7 | TRBV7-4 | CASSFRRTNYEQYF | TGTGCCAGCAGCTTTCGTCGAACCAACTACGAGCAGTACTTC
TRBD1 | - | TRBJ1-3 | TRBV27 | CASSFGQGTGNTIYF | TGTGCCAGCAGTTTCGGACAGGGTACTGGAAACACCATATATTTT
- | - | TRBJ2-7 | TRBV28 | CASNQDSSYEQYF | TGTGCCAGCAATCAGGACAGCTCCTACGAGCAGTACTTC
TRBD2 | - | TRBJ2-2 | TRBV18 | CASSPGAGRTSGKAGELFF | TGTGCCAGCTCACCGGGTGCAGGCCGGACTAGCGGGAAGGCCGGGGAGCTGTTTTTT
- | - | TRBJ2-5 | TRBV2 | CASSEASQGTETQYF | TGTGCCAGCAGTGAAGCAAGCCAGGGTACGGAGACCCAGTACTTC
TRBD1 | once | TRBJ2-1 | TRBV18 | CASSRPGGNNEQFF | TGTGCCAGCTCACGGCCAGGGGGAAACAATGAGCAGTTCTTC
- | once | TRBJ2-7 | TRBV28 | CASSFSGTYEQYF | TGTGCCAGCAGTTTTAGCGGCACCTACGAGCAGTACTTC
- | - | TRBJ1-4 | TRBV28 | CASSLFVSTNEKLFF | TGTGCCAGCAGTTTATTTGTCTCAACTAATGAAAAACTGTTTTTT
- | - | TRBJ2-7 | TRBV6-6 | CASSRDPITKYEQYF | TGTGCCAGCAGCCGTGACCCGATCACTAAATACGAGCAGTACTTC
- | - | TRBJ2-5 | TRBV7-2 | CASRGLVETQYF | TGTGCCAGCAGAGGTCTAGTTGAGACCCAGTACTTC
TRBD1 | - | TRBJ2-1 | TRBV11-2 | CASSLPPGTDYNEQFF | TGTGCCAGCAGCTTGCCTCCAGGGACAGATTACAATGAGCAGTTCTTC
TRBD2 | - | TRBJ2-7 | TRBV6-6 | CASRATTSGSSYEQYF | TGTGCCAGCAGAGCCACGACTAGCGGGAGCTCCTACGAGCAGTACTTC
- | - | TRBJ1-3 | TRBV5-8 | CASSLTPGATGLFSGNTIYF | TGTGCCAGCAGCTTGACCCCAGGGGCGACAGGACTATTCTCTGGAAACACCATATATTTT
- | once | TRBJ2-7 | TRBV5-5 | CASSFIQGGSYEQYF | TGTGCCAGCAGCTTCATCCAGGGGGGGTCCTACGAGCAGTACTTC
TRBD1 | - | TRBJ2-7 | TRBV18 | CASSPQTGGLTYEQYF | TGTGCCAGCTCACCCCAGACAGGGGGCCTCACCTACGAGCAGTACTTC
TRBD2 | - | TRBJ2-3 | TRBV28 | CASSLKGSGRRGTQYF | TGTGCCAGCAGTTTAAAGGGTAGCGGGAGGAGGGGTACGCAGTATTTT
TRBD1 | once | TRBJ1-1 | TRBV12-5 | CASGSGQGGAFF | TGTGCTAGTGGTTCGGGACAGGGTGGGGCTTTCTTT
- | - | TRBJ1-2 | TRBV5-1 | CASSSPHGYTF | TGCGCCAGCAGCTCCCCCCATGGCTACACCTTC
TRBD1 | - | TRBJ1-2 | TRBV6-4 | CASKWKGASYGYTF | TGTGCCAGCAAGTGGAAGGGGGCGTCCTATGGCTACACCTTC
- | - | TRBJ1-2 | TRBV2 | CASSGWTTYGYTF | TGTGCCAGCAGTGGTTGGACTACTTATGGCTACACCTTC
- | - | TRBJ1-5 | TRBV6-6 | CASSDSQPQHF | TGTGCCAGCAGCGATTCCCAGCCCCAGCATTTT
TRBD1 | once | TRBJ1-2 | TRBV29-1 | CSVEGQGDGYTF | TGCAGCGTTGAGGGACAGGGAGACGGCTACACCTTC
- | - | TRBJ1-3 | TRBV7-3 | CASSLTGGSGNTIYF | TGTGCCAGCAGCTTAACGGGAGGCTCTGGAAACACCATATATTTT
- | - | TRBJ1-2 | TRBV28 | CASSLIGGSGYTF | TGTGCCAGCAGTTTAATCGGAGGAAGTGGCTACACCTTC
- | - | TRBJ1-5 | TRBV15 | CATSRRDSNQPQHF | TGTGCCACCAGCAGGCGGGATAGCAATCAGCCCCAGCATTTT
- | - | TRBJ1-2 | TRBV7-9 | CASSSSGIDGYTF | TGTGCCAGCAGCTCGTCGGGAATAGATGGCTACACCTTC
- | - | TRBJ2-6 | TRBV18 | CASSPWQTRPSGANVLTF | TGTGCCAGCTCACCATGGCAAACTAGACCCTCTGGGGCCAACGTCCTGACTTTC
- | - | TRBJ1-2 | TRBV28 | CASSVGGDYGYTF | TGTGCCAGCAGCGTGGGGGGAGACTATGGCTACACCTTC